Shown below are 17 T cell receptor beta chains from a single sample sequenced in a study of T cell responses to AZD1222 COVID-19 vaccine. Assay: immunoSEQ multiplex PCR; the TCRdb copy retains only in-frame clones and omits some. The table lists roughly 100,000 clones, approximately 86% of them singletons, with 2.5% to 3.5% in the top ten. This sample comprised peripheral blood, obtained 28 days after the second dose of the MenACWY control vaccine. The source is an adult who received the MenACWY meningococcal vaccine as a control.

The chain employs TRBV20-1 and TRBJ2-5; D is perhaps TRBD2 (5 bases). V was shortened by 3 bases and J by 5 bases, with 22 bases between the two germline ends. The CDR3 sequence is 16 residues long. Germline CDR1 DFQATT, CDR2 SNEGSKA (reference sequence). The CDR3 DNA follows: TGCAGTGCTAGTTGGTCTGGCCTAGCACTCGGGGAGACCCAGTACTTC. Amino acid sequence: CSASWSGLALGETQYF.

This sequence joins TRBV2 and TRBJ2-7; D is unclear. In germline, CDR1 is SNHLY, CDR2 FYNNEI. The CDR3 loop spans 13 amino acids. V shed 2 bases and J shed 5 bases, with 10 bases lying between them. CDR3 DNA sequence: TGTGCCAGCAGTGAACTCCGGGCACACGAGCAGTACTTC. Residues: CASSELRAHEQYF. Full variable domain (rest looked up from reference TRBV2 and TRBJ2-7): EPEVTQTPSHQVTQMGQEVILRCVPISNHLYFYWYRQILGQKVEFLVSFYNNEISEKSEIFDDQFSVERPDGSNFTLKIRSTKLEDSAMYFCASSELRAHEQYFGPGTRLTVT.

This clone has more than one count but fewer than ten. J is TRBJ1-4 and V is TRBV7-9; D gene ambiguous. Trimming took off 1 base at V and 8 bases at J, with 5 bases between the two ends. The CDR3 is 12 amino acids. Germline V gene lookup returns CDR1 SEHNR and CDR2 FQNEAQ (reference sequence). The CDR3 DNA follows: TGTGCCAGCAGCTTAGATGCAGAAAAACTGTTTTTT. It is translated as CASSLDAEKLFF.

The rearrangement uses TRBV30 and TRBJ2-1, with 8 bases identical to TRBD1. Germline values: CDR1 GTSNPN, CDR2 SVGIG (reference sequence). V dropped 0 bases and J dropped 3; count of bases not matched to a gene: 7. The CDR3 runs to 16 residues. CDR3 bases: TGTGCCTGGAGTGTAGGGGGACAGGTTATCTACAATGAGCAGTTCTTC. Encoded protein: CAWSVGGQVIYNEQFF.

The chain has TRBV5-1 and TRBJ2-1; the match to TRBD1 covers 9 bases. The CDR3 has 15 amino acids. Germline loops: CDR1 SGHRS, CDR2 YFSETQ. V was pared by 0 bases and J by 11 bases, with 9 bases of the junction left unmatched. The CDR3 here is CASSLGDRDLGKQFF. CDR3 nucleotides: TGCGCCAGCAGCTTGGGGGACAGGGATTTAGGGAAGCAGTTCTTC.

This chain joins TRBV6-2 or TRBV6-3 and TRBJ1-2; D not resolved. The CDR3 has 16 amino acids. Trimming shortened V by 0 bases and J by 3 bases, and 14 bases separated the two germline ends. Germline loops: CDR1 MNHEY, CDR2 SVGEGT. The DNA for the CDR3 is TGTGCCAGCAGTTACTCGTCCGGGAAGGTACACTATGGCTACACCTTC. Translation gives CASSYSSGKVHYGYTF.

Only one count was recorded for this clone. The rearrangement uses TRBV5-1 and TRBJ2-5; TRBD2 matches 9 bases. CDR3 length equals 16 residues. Germline CDR1 and CDR2: SGHRS and YFSETQ. The V gene end was trimmed by 0 bases and the J gene end by 2 bases; junction bases not matched to a gene: 5. CDR3 nucleotides: TGCGCCAGCAGCTTGGACGCGGGGGGGCAGCAAGAGACCCAGTACTTC. Translation gives CASSLDAGGQQETQYF.

V usage is TRBV12-5 and J usage is TRBJ1-1; no reliable D call. The germline V gene encodes CDR1 LGHNT and CDR2 FRNRAP. V was pared by 0 bases and J by 1 base, with 9 bases between. The CDR3 extends over 15 amino acids. CDR3 residues: CASGLVGLPNTEAFF. The CDR3, as DNA: TGTGCTAGTGGTTTGGTAGGACTGCCGAACACTGAAGCTTTCTTT.

The chain links TRBV6-5 to TRBJ2-4; 7 bases agree with TRBD1. The CDR3 consists of 15 residues. V lost 6 bases and J lost 2; bases outside the gene matches: 7. Germline assignment: CDR1 MNHEY and CDR2 SVGAGI. CDR3 nucleotides: TGTGCCAGCAGCAAATTGACAGGGACCAAAAACATTCAGTACTTC. Amino acids: CASSKLTGTKNIQYF.

The V and J genes are TRBV9 and TRBJ1-3; D ambiguous. The CDR3 has 15 residues. The ends were cut back, 0 bases at V and 6 bases at J, with 13 bases in the middle. CDR1 is SGDLS, CDR2 YYNGEE, per germline. CDR3 nucleotide sequence: TGTGCCAGCAGCGTAGCTCTCGGTGATGAAAACACCATATATTTT. This sequence encodes CASSVALGDENTIYF.

This chain uses TRBV29-1 with TRBJ2-3, with a weak D call TRBD1 (5 bases). This CDR3 is 17 amino acids long. With 0 bases removed from V and 4 bases from J, the gap between germline ends came to 20 bases. Germline-derived CDR1 and CDR2 are SQVTM and ANQGSEA. The CDR3 loop reads CSVEDGLIATTADTQYF. The CDR3 DNA follows: TGCAGCGTTGAAGATGGCCTTATCGCAACGACAGCAGATACGCAGTATTTT.

The rearrangement links TRBV5-6 to TRBJ2-1; D remains ambiguous. Trimming cost V 8 bases and J 9 bases, with 18 bases left between them. This CDR3 has 13 amino acids. Germline assignment: CDR1 SGHDT and CDR2 YYEEEE. The CDR3 spells CASTGPPAREQFF. CDR3 sequence (DNA): TGTGCCAGTACCGGGCCTCCGGCCCGTGAGCAGTTCTTC.

The J gene is TRBJ1-6, the V gene TRBV4-3; 9 bases fit TRBD1. The CDR3 consists of 16 residues. Trimming removed 2 bases from V and 10 bases from J; junction bases left unmatched: 9. Germline CDR1 and CDR2: LGHNA and YSLEER. The CDR3 nucleotides read TGCGCCAGCAGCCAACAGTTGGGACAGGGCGGGTCACCCCTCCACTTT. Its protein product is CASSQQLGQGGSPLHF.

The rearrangement joins TRBV18 to TRBJ1-1; 8 nucleotides align to TRBD1. The junction had 10 bases not matched to a gene; V was cut back by 2 bases and J by 5 bases. This CDR3 has 16 amino acids. Germline assignment: CDR1 KGHSH and CDR2 LQKENI. CDR3 in DNA: TGTGCCAGCTCACCAAGGACAGGGAGGATTTTGACTGAAGCTTTCTTT. Its translation is CASSPRTGRILTEAFF.

This clone showed up just a few times. V gene TRBV11-2 combines with J gene TRBJ1-3, with D uncertain. Trimming left V 0 bases short and J 1 base short, with 7 bases between. The CDR3 sequence is 15 residues long. Per germline, CDR1 SGHAT and CDR2 FQNNGV. The CDR3 DNA is TGTGCCAGCAGCTTAGAGGGCACTTCTGGAAACACCATATATTTT. Its protein is CASSLEGTSGNTIYF.

This chain's CDR3 is CASSQDVGVDTEAFF. Here the CDR3 DNA reads TGTGCCAGCAGCCAAGATGTGGGGGTCGACACTGAAGCTTTCTTT. V gene TRBV4-2 combines with J gene TRBJ1-1; D is possibly TRBD1 (5 bases). In germline, CDR1 is LGHNA, CDR2 YNFKEQ. Trimming took off 0 bases at V and 3 bases at J, with 11 bases between the two ends. The CDR3 covers 15 residues.

The rearrangement uses TRBV11-2 and TRBJ2-7; 12 positions agree with TRBD1. Germline CDR1 reads SGHAT; CDR2 reads FQNNGV. The CDR3 is 16 amino acids. V lost 1 base to trimming and J lost 3 bases; unmatched junction nucleotides: 4. DNA for the CDR3: TGTGCCAGCAGCTTAGTTGGGACAGGGGGCCACTACGAGCAGTACTTC. Its translation: CASSLVGTGGHYEQYF.